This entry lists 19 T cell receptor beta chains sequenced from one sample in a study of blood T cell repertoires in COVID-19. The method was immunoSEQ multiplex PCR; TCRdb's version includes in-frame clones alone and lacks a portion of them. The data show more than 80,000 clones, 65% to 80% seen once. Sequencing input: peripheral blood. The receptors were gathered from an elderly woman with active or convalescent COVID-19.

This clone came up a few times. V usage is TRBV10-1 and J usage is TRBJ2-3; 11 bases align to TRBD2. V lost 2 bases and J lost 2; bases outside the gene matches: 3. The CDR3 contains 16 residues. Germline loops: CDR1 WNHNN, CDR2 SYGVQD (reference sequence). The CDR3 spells CASSEGTSGSTDTQYF. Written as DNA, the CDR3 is TGCGCCAGCAGTGAGGGGACTAGCGGTTCCACAGATACGCAGTATTTT.

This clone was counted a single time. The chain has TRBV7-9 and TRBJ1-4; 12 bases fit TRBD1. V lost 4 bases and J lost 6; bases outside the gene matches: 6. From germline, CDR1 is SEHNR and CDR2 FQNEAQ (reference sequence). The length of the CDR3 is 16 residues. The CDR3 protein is CASSSRDRGRDEKLFF. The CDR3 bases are TGTGCCAGCAGCTCCCGGGACAGGGGGCGAGATGAAAAACTGTTTTTT.

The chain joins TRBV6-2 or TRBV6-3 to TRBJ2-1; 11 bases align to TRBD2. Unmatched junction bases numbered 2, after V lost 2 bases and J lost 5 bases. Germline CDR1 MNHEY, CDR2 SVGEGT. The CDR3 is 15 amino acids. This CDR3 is CASSYASGGNNEQFF. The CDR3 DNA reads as TGTGCCAGCAGTTACGCTAGCGGGGGGAACAATGAGCAGTTCTTC.

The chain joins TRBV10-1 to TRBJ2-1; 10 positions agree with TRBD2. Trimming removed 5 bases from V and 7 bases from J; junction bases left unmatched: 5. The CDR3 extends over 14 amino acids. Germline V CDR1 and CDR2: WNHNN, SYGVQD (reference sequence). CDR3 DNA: TGCGCCAGCAGTACTGGACTAGCGGAGAATGAGCAGTTCTTC. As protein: CASSTGLAENEQFF.

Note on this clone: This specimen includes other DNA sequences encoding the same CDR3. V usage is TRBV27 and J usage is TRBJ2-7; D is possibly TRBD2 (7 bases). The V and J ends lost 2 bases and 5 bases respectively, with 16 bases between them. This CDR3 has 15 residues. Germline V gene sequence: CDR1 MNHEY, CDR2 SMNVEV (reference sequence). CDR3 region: CASSLRGAGPHEQYF. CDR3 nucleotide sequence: TGTGCCAGCAGTTTACGGGGGGCAGGGCCCCACGAGCAGTACTTC.

DNA for the CDR3: TGTGCCACCTCGACAGTCTATGGCTACACCTTC. This codes for CATSTVYGYTF. This chain links TRBV6-1 with TRBJ1-2, with a possible D match to TRBD1 (5 bases). Germline CDR1 MNHNS, CDR2 SASEGT. The V gene lost 10 bases and the J gene lost 4 bases, with 10 bases spanning the gap. CDR3 length: 11 residues.

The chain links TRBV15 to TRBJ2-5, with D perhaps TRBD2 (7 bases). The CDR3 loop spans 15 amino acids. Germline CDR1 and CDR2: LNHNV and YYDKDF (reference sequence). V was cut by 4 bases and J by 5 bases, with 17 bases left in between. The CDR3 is CATSIERGGAETQYF. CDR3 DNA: TGTGCCACCAGCATAGAGAGGGGGGGCGCGGAGACCCAGTACTTC.

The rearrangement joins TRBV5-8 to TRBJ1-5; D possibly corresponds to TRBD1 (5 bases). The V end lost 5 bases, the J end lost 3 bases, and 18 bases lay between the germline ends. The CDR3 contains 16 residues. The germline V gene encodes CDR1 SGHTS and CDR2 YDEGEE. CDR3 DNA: TGTGCCAGCAGGCGGGACTCCTCAGATGACAATCAGCCCCAGCATTTT. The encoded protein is CASRRDSSDDNQPQHF.

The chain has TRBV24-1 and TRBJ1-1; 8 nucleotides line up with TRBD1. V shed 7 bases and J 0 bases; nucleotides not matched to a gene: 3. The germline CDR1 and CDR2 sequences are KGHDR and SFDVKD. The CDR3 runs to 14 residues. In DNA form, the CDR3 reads TGTGCCACCAGAAAGACAGGGGTGAACACTGAAGCTTTCTTT. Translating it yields CATRKTGVNTEAFF.

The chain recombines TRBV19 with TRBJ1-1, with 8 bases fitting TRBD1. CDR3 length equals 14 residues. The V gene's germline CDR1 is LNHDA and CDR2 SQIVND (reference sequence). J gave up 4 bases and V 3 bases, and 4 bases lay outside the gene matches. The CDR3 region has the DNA TGTGCCAGTAGTATGACAGGGGTAGTCACTGAAGCTTTCTTT. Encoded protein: CASSMTGVVTEAFF.

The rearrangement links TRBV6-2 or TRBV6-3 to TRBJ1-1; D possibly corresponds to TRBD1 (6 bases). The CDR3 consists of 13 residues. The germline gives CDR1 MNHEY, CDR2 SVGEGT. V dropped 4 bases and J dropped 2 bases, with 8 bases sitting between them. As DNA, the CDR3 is TGTGCCAGCAGTTGGACAGCAAACACTGAAGCTTTCTTT. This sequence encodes CASSWTANTEAFF.

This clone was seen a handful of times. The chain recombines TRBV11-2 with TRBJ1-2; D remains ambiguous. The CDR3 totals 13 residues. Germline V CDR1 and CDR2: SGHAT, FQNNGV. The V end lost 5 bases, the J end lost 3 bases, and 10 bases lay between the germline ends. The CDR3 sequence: CASSQPIDYGYTF. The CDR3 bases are TGTGCCAGCAGCCAACCTATTGACTATGGCTACACCTTC.

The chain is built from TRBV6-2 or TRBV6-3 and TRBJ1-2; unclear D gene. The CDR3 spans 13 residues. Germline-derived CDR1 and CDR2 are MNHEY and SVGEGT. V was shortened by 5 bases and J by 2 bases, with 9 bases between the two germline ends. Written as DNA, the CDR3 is TGTGCCAGCAGTCTTGACGGGAACTATGGCTACACCTTC. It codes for CASSLDGNYGYTF.

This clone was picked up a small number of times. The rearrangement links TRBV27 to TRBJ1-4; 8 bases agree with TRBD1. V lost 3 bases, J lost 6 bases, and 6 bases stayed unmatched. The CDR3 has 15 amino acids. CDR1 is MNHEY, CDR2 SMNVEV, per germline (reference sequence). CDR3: CASSFVSTGDEKLFF. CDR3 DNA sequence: TGTGCCAGCAGTTTCGTATCGACAGGGGATGAAAAACTGTTTTTT. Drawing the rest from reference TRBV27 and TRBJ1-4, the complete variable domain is EAQVTQNPRYLITVTGKKLTVTCSQNMNHEYMSWYRQDPGLGLRQIYYSMNVEVTDKGDVPEGYKVSRKEKRNFPLILESPSPNQTSLYFCASSFVSTGDEKLFFGSGTQLSVL.

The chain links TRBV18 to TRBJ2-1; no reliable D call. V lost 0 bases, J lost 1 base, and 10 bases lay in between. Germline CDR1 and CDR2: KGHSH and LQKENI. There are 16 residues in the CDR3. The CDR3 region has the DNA TGTGCCAGCTCACCACCGGTTTACAATTCCTACAATGAGCAGTTCTTC. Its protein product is CASSPPVYNSYNEQFF.

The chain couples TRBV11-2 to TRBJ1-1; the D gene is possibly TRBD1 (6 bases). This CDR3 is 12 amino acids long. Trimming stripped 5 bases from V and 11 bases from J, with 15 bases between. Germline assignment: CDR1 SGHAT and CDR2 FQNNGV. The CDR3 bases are TGTGCCAGCAGCACGCAGGGGTATAGGGCTTTCTTT. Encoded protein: CASSTQGYRAFF.

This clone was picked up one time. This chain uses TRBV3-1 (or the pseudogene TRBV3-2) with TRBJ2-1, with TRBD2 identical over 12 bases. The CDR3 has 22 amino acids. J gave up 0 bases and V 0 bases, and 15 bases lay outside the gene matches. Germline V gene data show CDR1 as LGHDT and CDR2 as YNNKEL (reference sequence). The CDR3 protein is CASSQETGSSGGAEGSYNEQFF. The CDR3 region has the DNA TGTGCCAGCAGCCAAGAAACGGGTTCTAGCGGGGGGGCGGAAGGCTCCTACAATGAGCAGTTCTTC.

The chain's CDR3 is CAWSAYRQGSISPLHF. Here the CDR3 DNA reads TGTGCCTGGAGTGCCTATCGACAGGGGAGCATTTCACCCCTCCACTTT. V is TRBV30 and J is TRBJ1-6; 8 nucleotides match TRBD1. CDR3 length equals 16 residues. Germline CDR1 GTSNPN, CDR2 SVGIG (reference sequence). After removal of 1 base from V and 9 bases from J, the junction contained 11 bases not matched to a gene. Using reference TRBV30 and TRBJ1-6 for the parts outside the CDR3, the full variable domain is SQTIHQWPATLVQPVGSPLSLECTVEGTSNPNLYWYRQAAGRGLQLLFYSVGIGQISSEVPQNLSASRPQDRQFILSSKKLLLSDSGFYLCAWSAYRQGSISPLHFGNGTRLTVT.

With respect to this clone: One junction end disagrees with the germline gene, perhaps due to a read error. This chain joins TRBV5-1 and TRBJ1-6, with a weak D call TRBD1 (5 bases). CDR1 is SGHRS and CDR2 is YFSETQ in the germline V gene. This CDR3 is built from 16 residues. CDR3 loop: CASNLGGGPINSPLHF. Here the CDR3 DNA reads TGCGCCAGCAACTTGGGGGGAGGGCCGATTAATTCACCCCTCCACTTT. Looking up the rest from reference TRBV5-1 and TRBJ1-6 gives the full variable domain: KAGVTQTPRYLIKTRGQQVTLSCSPISGHRSVSWYQQTPGQGLQFLFEYFSETQRNKGNFPGRFSGRQFSNSRSEMNVSTLELGDSALYLCASNLGGGPINSPLHFGNGTRLTVT.